This T cell receptor beta chain emerged from a study of PD-L1 blockade in urothelial cancer. In the study overall: Atezolizumab at 1,200 mg intravenously every 3 weeks was started by patients around 2014. Twenty-five of 29 patients were males with bladder-origin urothelial cancer.

TCRdb keeps only in-frame clones here, not all; method: immunoSEQ multiplex PCR. The profile shows around 120,000 clones, about 89% of them singletons. Time point: peripheral blood 6 weeks after treatment start. Patients were living with locally advanced or metastatic urothelial carcinoma. This TCR was recovered from a man aged 60 to 75 with urothelial cancer. The material was PBMCs, obtained around atezolizumab (anti-PD-L1) treatment.

The CDR3 coding sequence is TGTGCCAGCAGTTCTGCCCCCCCGGGGAATACGCAGTATTTT. Amino acids: CASSSAPPGNTQYF. This chain joins TRBV11-3 and TRBJ2-3, with D possibly matching TRBD2 (5 bases). V dropped 6 bases and J dropped 7 bases, with 17 bases sitting between them. The CDR3 is 14 residues long. Germline CDR1 SGHNT, CDR2 YENEEA.